This TCR beta chain appears in the sequencing data of a study of T cells in localized non-small cell lung cancer. Profiled with immunoSEQ multiplex PCR; TCRdb holds only in-frame clones, not every one. The sample has 40,000 to 55,000 clones, around 82% seen once. V dropped 5 bases and J dropped 3; count of bases not matched to a gene: 4. The CDR3 runs to 13 residues. Germline loops: CDR1 MNHNY, CDR2 SVGAGI (reference sequence). The sequencing used PBMCs, collected before any cancer treatment. The receptor's source is a woman aged 40-69 years with stage II lung adenocarcinoma. The rearrangement joins TRBV6-6 to TRBJ2-7, with 7 bases aligning to TRBD1. CDR3 sequence reads: CASSPGGYYEQYF. CDR3 nucleotide sequence: TGTGCCAGCAGTCCAGGGGGTTACTACGAGCAGTACTTC.